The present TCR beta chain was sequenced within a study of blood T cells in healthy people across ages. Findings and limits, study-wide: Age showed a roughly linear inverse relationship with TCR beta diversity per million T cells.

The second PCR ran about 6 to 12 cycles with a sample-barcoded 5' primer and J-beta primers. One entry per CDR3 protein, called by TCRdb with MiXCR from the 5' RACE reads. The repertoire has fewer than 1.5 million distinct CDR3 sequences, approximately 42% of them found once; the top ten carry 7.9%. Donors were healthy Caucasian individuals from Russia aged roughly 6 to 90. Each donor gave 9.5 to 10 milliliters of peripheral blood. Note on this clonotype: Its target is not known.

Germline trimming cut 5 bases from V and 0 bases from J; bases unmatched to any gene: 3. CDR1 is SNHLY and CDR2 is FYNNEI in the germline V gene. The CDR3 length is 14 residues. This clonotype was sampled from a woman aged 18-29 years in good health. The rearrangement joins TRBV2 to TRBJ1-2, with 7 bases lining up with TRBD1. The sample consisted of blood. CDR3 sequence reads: CASSRDSPNYGYTF. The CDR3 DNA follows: TGTGCCAGCAGTAGGGACAGTCCTAACTATGGCTACACCTTC.